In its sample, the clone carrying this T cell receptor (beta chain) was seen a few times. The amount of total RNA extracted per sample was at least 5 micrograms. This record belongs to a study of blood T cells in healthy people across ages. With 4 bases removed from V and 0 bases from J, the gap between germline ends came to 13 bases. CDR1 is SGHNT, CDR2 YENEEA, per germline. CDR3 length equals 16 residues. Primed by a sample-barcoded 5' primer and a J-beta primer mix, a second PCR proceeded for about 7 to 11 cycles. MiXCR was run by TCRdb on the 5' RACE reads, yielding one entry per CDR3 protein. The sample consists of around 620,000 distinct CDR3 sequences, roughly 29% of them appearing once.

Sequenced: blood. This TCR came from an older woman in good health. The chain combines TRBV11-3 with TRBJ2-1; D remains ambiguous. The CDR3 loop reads CASSSLGSASYNEQFF. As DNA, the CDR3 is TGTGCCAGCAGCTCCCTAGGTTCAGCCTCCTACAATGAGCAGTTCTTC.